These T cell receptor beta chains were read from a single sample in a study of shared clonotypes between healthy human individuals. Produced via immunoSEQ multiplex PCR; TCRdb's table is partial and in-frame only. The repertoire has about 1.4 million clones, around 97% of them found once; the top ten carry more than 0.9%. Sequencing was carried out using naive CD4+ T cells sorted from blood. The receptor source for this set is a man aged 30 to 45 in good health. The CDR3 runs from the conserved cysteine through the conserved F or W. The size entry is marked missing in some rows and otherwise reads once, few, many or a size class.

CDR3 protein: CASSFQGNTDTQYF; CDR3 length: 14; V gene: TRBV7-9; J gene: TRBJ2-3; clone size: -
CDR3 protein: CASSNQTWLALYNEQFF; CDR3 length: 17; V gene: TRBV27; J gene: TRBJ2-1; clone size: -
CDR3 protein: CASSLTGVGEQYF; CDR3 length: 13; V gene: TRBV7-7; J gene: TRBJ2-7; clone size: few
CDR3 protein: CASSALTSGRAFLPQETQYF; CDR3 length: 20; V gene: TRBV6-1; J gene: TRBJ2-5; clone size: -
CDR3 protein: CASSLGEKLFF; CDR3 length: 11; V gene: TRBV4-3; J gene: TRBJ1-4; clone size: many
CDR3 protein: CAWSTRSRTANYGYTF; CDR3 length: 16; V gene: TRBV30; J gene: TRBJ1-2; clone size: -
CDR3 protein: CASSPLGQSTDTQYF; CDR3 length: 15; V gene: TRBV27; J gene: TRBJ2-3; clone size: -
CDR3 protein: CASRSLGGPGELFF; CDR3 length: 14; V gene: TRBV5-4; J gene: TRBJ2-2; clone size: -
CDR3 protein: CASSSSDRGEQYF; CDR3 length: 13; V gene: TRBV11-3; J gene: -; clone size: -
CDR3 protein: CASSLGSETQYF; CDR3 length: 12; V gene: TRBV7-2; J gene: TRBJ2-5; clone size: -
CDR3 protein: CASSTDRRNEQFF; CDR3 length: 13; V gene: TRBV7-2; J gene: TRBJ2-1; clone size: once
CDR3 protein: CASTRDPRGQTDTQYF; CDR3 length: 16; V gene: TRBV28; J gene: TRBJ2-3; clone size: -
CDR3 protein: CASSLAPPTRTDTQYF; CDR3 length: 16; V gene: TRBV5-6; J gene: TRBJ2-3; clone size: -
CDR3 protein: CATSGYGTGDYEQYF; CDR3 length: 15; V gene: TRBV15; J gene: TRBJ2-7; clone size: -
CDR3 protein: CASRGIGSGYGYTF; CDR3 length: 14; V gene: TRBV21-1; J gene: TRBJ1-2; clone size: -
CDR3 protein: CASSGPSGGWTDTQYF; CDR3 length: 16; V gene: TRBV25-1; J gene: TRBJ2-3; clone size: -
CDR3 protein: CASSLALRTLGEQYF; CDR3 length: 15; V gene: TRBV5-1; J gene: TRBJ2-7; clone size: -
CDR3 protein: CASSRTQETQYF; CDR3 length: 12; V gene: TRBV4-2; J gene: TRBJ2-5; clone size: -
CDR3 protein: CASSYGGGGNYGYTF; CDR3 length: 15; V gene: TRBV6-6; J gene: TRBJ1-2; clone size: -
CDR3 protein: CASRPSLAGPSLGTQYF; CDR3 length: 17; V gene: TRBV28; J gene: TRBJ2-5; clone size: -
CDR3 protein: CASSLRDRGRAEAFF; CDR3 length: 15; V gene: TRBV5-4; J gene: TRBJ1-1; clone size: -
CDR3 protein: CASSVRASGRDSEQYF; CDR3 length: 16; V gene: TRBV9; J gene: TRBJ2-7; clone size: -
CDR3 protein: CASSNLGVANTGELFF; CDR3 length: 16; V gene: TRBV11-2; J gene: TRBJ2-2; clone size: once
CDR3 protein: CASSLGKRMYQETQYF; CDR3 length: 16; V gene: TRBV11-3; J gene: TRBJ2-5; clone size: -
CDR3 protein: CASSPFGLHPNQPQHF; CDR3 length: 16; V gene: TRBV18; J gene: TRBJ1-5; clone size: -
CDR3 protein: CAWSPPWVTEAFF; CDR3 length: 13; V gene: TRBV30; J gene: TRBJ1-1; clone size: once
CDR3 protein: CASSLYSRSGNTIYF; CDR3 length: 15; V gene: TRBV5-1; J gene: TRBJ1-3; clone size: -
CDR3 protein: CASSSRGEQFF; CDR3 length: 11; V gene: TRBV11-2; J gene: TRBJ2-1; clone size: -
CDR3 protein: CATSRGRNRNTDTQYF; CDR3 length: 16; V gene: TRBV15; J gene: TRBJ2-3; clone size: -
CDR3 protein: CASSASTKRTTDTQYF; CDR3 length: 16; V gene: TRBV21-1; J gene: TRBJ2-3; clone size: -
CDR3 protein: CASSVDVHSQNEQYF; CDR3 length: 15; V gene: TRBV9; J gene: TRBJ2-7; clone size: once
CDR3 protein: CASSSYRDTYEQYF; CDR3 length: 14; V gene: TRBV27; J gene: TRBJ2-7; clone size: -
CDR3 protein: CASRTTGLNTEAFF; CDR3 length: 14; V gene: TRBV6-1; J gene: TRBJ1-1; clone size: -
CDR3 protein: CASSFRASNEQFF; CDR3 length: 13; V gene: TRBV5-6; J gene: TRBJ2-1; clone size: -
CDR3 protein: CASSWGQGISGANVLTF; CDR3 length: 17; V gene: TRBV28; J gene: TRBJ2-6; clone size: -
CDR3 protein: CSVAPTSYEQYF; CDR3 length: 12; V gene: TRBV29-1; J gene: TRBJ2-7; clone size: once